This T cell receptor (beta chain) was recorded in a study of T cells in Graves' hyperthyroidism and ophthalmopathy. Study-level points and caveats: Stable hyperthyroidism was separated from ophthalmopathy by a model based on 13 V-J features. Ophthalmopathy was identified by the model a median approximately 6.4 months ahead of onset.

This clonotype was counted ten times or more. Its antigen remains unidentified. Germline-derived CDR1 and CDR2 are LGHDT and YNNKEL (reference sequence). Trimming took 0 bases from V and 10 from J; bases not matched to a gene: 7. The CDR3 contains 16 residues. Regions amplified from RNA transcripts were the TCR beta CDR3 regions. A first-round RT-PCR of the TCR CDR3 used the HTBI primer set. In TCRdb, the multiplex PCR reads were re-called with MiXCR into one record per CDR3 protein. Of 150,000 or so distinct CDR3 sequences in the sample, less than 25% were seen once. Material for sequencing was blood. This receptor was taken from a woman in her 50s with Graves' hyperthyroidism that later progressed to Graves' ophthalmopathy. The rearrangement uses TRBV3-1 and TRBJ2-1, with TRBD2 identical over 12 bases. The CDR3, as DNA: TGTGCCAGCAGCCAAGACGCTAGCGGGAGGGCCGGGGAGCAGTTCTTC. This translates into CASSQDASGRAGEQFF.